The 24 T cell receptor beta chains below were found in one sample sequenced in a study of blood T cell repertoires in COVID-19. Only in-frame clones appear in the TCRdb table, and some are missing; sequencing was by immunoSEQ multiplex PCR. The sample contains a few hundred thousand clones, roughly 90% of which appear only once. The sequencing sample was made of peripheral blood. All receptors derive from a man between 40 and 49 years old with acute or convalescent COVID-19.

The chain combines TRBV4-1 with TRBJ2-7; 9 bases match TRBD2. V gave up 5 bases and J gave up 2 bases; unmatched junction bases: 7. The CDR3 has 15 residues. Germline V gene data show CDR1 as MGHRA and CDR2 as YSYEKL. The CDR3 region has the DNA TGCGCCAGCAGCTATGTAGCGGGGGCTCCCTACGAGCAGTACTTC. It codes for CASSYVAGAPYEQYF.

The rearrangement joins TRBV19 to TRBJ1-2; D call uncertain. The length of the CDR3 is 14 residues. The V end was cut by 4 bases, the J end by 4 bases, with 13 bases between. The V gene's germline CDR1 is LNHDA and CDR2 SQIVND (reference sequence). The CDR3 loop is CASSSPTRIYGYTF. DNA of the CDR3: TGTGCCAGTAGTAGCCCTACGAGGATCTATGGCTACACCTTC. The whole variable domain, filled in from reference TRBV19 and TRBJ1-2, reads DGGITQSPKYLFRKEGQNVTLSCEQNLNHDAMYWYRQDPGQGLRLIYYSQIVNDFQKGDIAEGYSVSREKKESFPLTVTSAQKNPTAFYLCASSSPTRIYGYTFGSGTRLTVV.

The genes are TRBV28 and TRBJ1-5; D is perhaps TRBD1 (6 bases). The length of the CDR3 is 16 residues. In germline, CDR1 is MDHEN, CDR2 SYDVKM. V shed 6 bases and J shed 9 bases, with 24 bases lying between them. The CDR3 protein is CASSSAPPDRKRPQHF. The CDR3 DNA reads TGTGCCAGCAGCAGCGCACCACCGGACAGAAAAAGGCCCCAGCATTTT.

This clone was seen once. The chain couples TRBV5-1 to TRBJ2-7; 10 positions match TRBD2. J lost 5 bases, V lost 0 bases, and 8 bases had no gene match. The CDR3 is made up of 16 amino acids. Germline V CDR1 and CDR2: SGHRS, YFSETQ. CDR3 sequence reads: CASSLAASGSRNEQYF. In nucleotides, the CDR3 is TGCGCCAGCAGCTTGGCGGCTAGCGGGAGTAGGAACGAGCAGTACTTC.

CDR3 nucleotides: TGTGCCAGCAGCAGAAGGAGGGGACAGGGCGGTAGTGACTATGGCTACACCTTC. Translated: CASSRRRGQGGSDYGYTF. This chain joins TRBV7-2 and TRBJ1-2, with 9 bases that match TRBD1. V shed 5 bases, J shed 3 bases, and the junction held 16 bases outside the gene matches. This CDR3 is built from 18 residues. CDR1 and CDR2 (germline): SGHTA, FQGNSA. Complete variable domain (other parts from reference TRBV7-2 and TRBJ1-2): GAGVSQSPSNKVTEKGKDVELRCDPISGHTALYWYRQSLGQGLEFLIYFQGNSAPDKSGLPSDRFSAERTGGSVSTLTIQRTQQEDSAVYLCASSRRRGQGGSDYGYTFGSGTRLTVV.

The chain carries TRBV6-8 and TRBJ2-2, with 10 nucleotides matching TRBD2. Per the germline V gene, CDR1 is MNHGY and CDR2 is SAAAGT. The CDR3 runs 19 residues. Germline trimming cut 0 bases from V and 2 bases from J; bases unmatched to any gene: 9. The CDR3 sequence: CASSYSTGSGRGNTGELFF. The DNA for the CDR3 is TGTGCCAGCAGTTACTCGACAGGGAGCGGGAGGGGAAACACCGGGGAGCTGTTTTTT.

V usage is TRBV30 and J usage is TRBJ1-3; 8 positions agree with TRBD1. The J segment lost 3 bases and the V segment lost 3 bases, leaving 13 bases of the junction unmatched. Per germline, CDR1 GTSNPN and CDR2 SVGIG (reference sequence). The CDR3 runs 17 residues. CDR3 sequence: CAWSETRQGLGGNTIYF. As DNA, the CDR3 is TGTGCCTGGAGCGAGACTCGACAGGGGCTCGGTGGAAACACCATATATTTT.

V gene TRBV4-1 combines with J gene TRBJ1-1, with D possibly TRBD1 on 5 matching bases. Looked up from germline, CDR1 is MGHRA and CDR2 is YSYEKL. The CDR3 loop spans 17 amino acids. With 0 bases removed from V and 4 bases from J, the gap between germline ends came to 18 bases. CDR3 DNA sequence: TGCGCCAGCAGCCAAGAACCGTCAGCTATAAGGGGCACTGAAGCTTTCTTT. Encoded protein: CASSQEPSAIRGTEAFF.

DNA for the CDR3: TGTGCCAGCAGTGGGGGGTGGAACACTGAAGCTTTCTTT. Residues: CASSGGWNTEAFF. This chain links TRBV5-6 with TRBJ1-1; D may be TRBD1 (5 bases). Germline CDR1 is SGHDT and CDR2 is YYEEEE. This CDR3 contains 13 residues. The V end lost 5 bases, the J end lost 1 base, and 9 bases lay between the germline ends.

The CDR3 bases are TGTGCCAGCAGTTTGGACAAGCCTGAAGCTTTCTTT. This gives the protein CASSLDKPEAFF. V gene TRBV28 combines with J gene TRBJ1-1; possibly TRBD1 for D (5 bases). Germline V gene data show CDR1 as MDHEN and CDR2 as SYDVKM. V was trimmed by 3 bases and J by 6 bases, leaving 8 bases between them. This CDR3 contains 12 residues.

The V call is TRBV18, the J call TRBJ1-2, with D possibly TRBD1 on 5 matching bases. Germline lookup yields CDR1 KGHSH and CDR2 LQKENI. The V and J ends lost 3 bases and 4 bases respectively, with 18 bases between them. The CDR3 is made up of 16 amino acids. CDR3 nucleotides: TGTGCCAGCTCACCCCGGGGCGGAGGGGCAGGCTATGGCTACACCTTC. This codes for CASSPRGGGAGYGYTF.

The chain recombines TRBV2 with TRBJ1-3, with D unresolved. Germline CDR1 SNHLY, CDR2 FYNNEI. With 5 bases removed from V and 0 bases from J, the gap between germline ends came to 8 bases. This CDR3 region has 14 residues. The CDR3 sequence is CASSKDNSGNTIYF. CDR3 nucleotides: TGTGCCAGCAGTAAAGACAACTCTGGAAACACCATATATTTT.

The chain recombines TRBV7-3 with TRBJ2-1, with no clear D. Trimming removed 5 bases from V and 4 bases from J, with 9 bases in between. The CDR3 is 13 amino acids. The germline gives CDR1 SGHTA, CDR2 FQGTGA. CDR3 sequence (DNA): TGTGCCAGCAGCCCAGGATATTACAATGAGCAGTTCTTC. It encodes CASSPGYYNEQFF.

This chain joins TRBV5-1 and TRBJ2-5, with D possibly being TRBD2 (5 bases). The germline V and J ends were trimmed by 5 bases and 1 base, with 6 bases remaining between them. CDR1 is SGHRS, CDR2 YFSETQ, per germline. The CDR3 length is 12 residues. CDR3 residues: CASRRGQETQYF. CDR3 nucleotides: TGCGCCAGCAGACGGGGCCAAGAGACCCAGTACTTC.

The chain has TRBV6-5 and TRBJ1-5, with no clear D. CDR1 and CDR2 (germline): MNHEY, SVGAGI. The ends were cut back, 2 bases at V and 7 bases at J, with 9 bases in the middle. The CDR3 has 13 residues. CDR3 sequence reads: CASSYGRWQPQHF. CDR3 nucleotide sequence: TGTGCCAGCAGTTACGGCAGATGGCAGCCCCAGCATTTT.

This clone came up a few times. The V call is TRBV5-1, the J call TRBJ2-5; TRBD1 matches 8 bases. Germline V lookup: CDR1 SGHRS, CDR2 YFSETQ. The CDR3 has 14 residues. The junction had 4 bases not matched to a gene; V was cut back by 4 bases and J by 2 bases. The CDR3 sequence is CASSGTGGQETQYF. CDR3 DNA: TGCGCCAGCAGCGGTACAGGGGGGCAAGAGACCCAGTACTTC.

This clone was seen a single time. J is TRBJ2-3 and V is TRBV20-1; a weak D match, TRBD2 (6 bases). The CDR3 length is 18 residues. The germline V gene has CDR1 DFQATT and CDR2 SNEGSKA (reference sequence). The ends were cut back, 3 bases at V and 1 base at J, with 23 bases in the middle. The CDR3 DNA reads as TGCAGTGCTAGTCCATTTGTGCCCAGAGGGGAGGGCACAGATACGCAGTATTTT. Translating it yields CSASPFVPRGEGTDTQYF.

Only one count was recorded for this clone. The DNA for the CDR3 is TGTGCCAGCAGCTCGAGCAGGGTTCTAAGCGAGCAGTACTTC. Residues: CASSSSRVLSEQYF. V and J are TRBV7-8 and TRBJ2-7, with TRBD1 as a possible D gene (5 bases). Germline lookup yields CDR1 SGHVS and CDR2 FQNEAQ. The CDR3 spans 14 residues. The V gene lost 4 bases and the J gene lost 6 bases, with 16 bases spanning the gap.

Only one count was recorded for this clone. V is TRBV5-1 and J is TRBJ1-6; D remains unclear. The CDR3 extends over 13 amino acids. Germline CDR1 is SGHRS and CDR2 is YFSETQ. V dropped 9 bases and J dropped 1 base, with 8 bases sitting between them. The CDR3 loop is CATGISYNSPLHF. CDR3 DNA: TGCGCCACCGGGATTTCCTATAATTCACCCCTCCACTTT.

V is TRBV28 and J is TRBJ2-2, with TRBD2 matching over 7 bases. CDR3 length equals 15 residues. The J segment lost 4 bases and the V segment lost 8 bases, leaving 10 bases of the junction unmatched. Germline V gene sequence: CDR1 MDHEN, CDR2 SYDVKM. CDR3 coding DNA: TGTGCCAGCTGCCTGGGCGGGAGTCGCACCGGGGAGCTGTTTTTT. Translation gives CASCLGGSRTGELFF.

This chain connects TRBV20-1 to TRBJ1-2, with TRBD1 as a possible D gene (5 bases). This CDR3 has 16 residues. In germline, CDR1 is DFQATT, CDR2 SNEGSKA (reference sequence). The V gene lost 3 bases and the J gene lost 3 bases, with 20 bases spanning the gap. The chain's CDR3 is CSASPYPRQPDYGYTF. CDR3 bases: TGCAGTGCTAGTCCCTATCCTCGACAGCCCGACTATGGCTACACCTTC.

The chain is built from TRBV19 and TRBJ1-3; a weak D match, TRBD1 (5 bases). The CDR3 covers 15 residues. CDR1 and CDR2 from the germline V gene are LNHDA and SQIVND (reference sequence). V was clipped by 7 bases and J by 0 bases, with 13 bases between them. CDR3 sequence reads: CASTQDNNSGNTIYF. CDR3 in DNA: TGTGCCAGTACCCAGGACAACAACTCTGGAAACACCATATATTTT.

The V gene is TRBV7-2, the J gene TRBJ2-7, with TRBD1 identical over 9 bases. The CDR3 is 15 residues long. The trim removed 5 bases at V and 3 bases at J, leaving 8 bases unmatched. Germline V gene lookup returns CDR1 SGHTA and CDR2 FQGNSA. The CDR3 protein is CASSTPGTGFYEQYF. The CDR3 nucleotides read TGTGCCAGCAGCACCCCCGGGACAGGGTTCTACGAGCAGTACTTC.

The genes are TRBV30 and TRBJ1-4; 9 nucleotides line up with TRBD1. The CDR3 is made up of 16 amino acids. V lost 2 bases, J lost 0 bases, and 4 bases stayed unmatched. Germline V gene sequence: CDR1 GTSNPN, CDR2 SVGIG (reference sequence). Here the CDR3 reads CAWSTWDRATNEKLFF. CDR3 coding DNA: TGTGCCTGGAGTACGTGGGACAGGGCAACTAATGAAAAACTGTTTTTT.